This T cell receptor (beta chain) comes out of a study of blood T cell repertoires in COVID-19. Under the authors' procedure: Amplification of reference gene primers was used by the study to estimate nucleated cell counts. Sequencing was performed with immunoSEQ multiplex PCR; in TCRdb, only in-frame clones are kept and a portion is missing. For V, J and clone size, that table is used; D and trimming come from the DNA. Of about 150,000 clones detected, around 84% appear once; the ten largest clones hold around 5.4%. The germline CDR1 and CDR2 sequences are LGHNT and FRNRAP. The CDR3 spans 14 residues. With 3 bases removed from V and 0 bases from J, the gap between germline ends came to 7 bases. Recruitment covered some 25 US areas and drew participants whose ages spanned roughly 18 to 90 years. During the 2 weeks before they entered the study, exposed participants had met someone with a PCR-confirmed or clinician-diagnosed COVID-19 case.

This receptor was taken from a woman in her forties or fifties who had been exposed to COVID-19. The chain uses TRBV12-5 and TRBJ2-3, with D uncertain. The sample consisted of PBMCs or T cells enriched from blood (not recorded which). The CDR3 DNA reads TGTGCTAGTGGTTTTTATTCTAGCACAGATACGCAGTATTTT. The encoded protein is CASGFYSSTDTQYF.